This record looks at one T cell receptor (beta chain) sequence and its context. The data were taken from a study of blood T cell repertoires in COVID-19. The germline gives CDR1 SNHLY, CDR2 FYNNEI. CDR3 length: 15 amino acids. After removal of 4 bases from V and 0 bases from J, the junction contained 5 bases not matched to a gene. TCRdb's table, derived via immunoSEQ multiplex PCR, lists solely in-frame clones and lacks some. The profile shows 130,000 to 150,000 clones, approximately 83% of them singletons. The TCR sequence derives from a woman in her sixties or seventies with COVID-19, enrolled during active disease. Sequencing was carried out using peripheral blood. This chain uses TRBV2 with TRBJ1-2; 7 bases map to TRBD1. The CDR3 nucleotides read TGTGCCAGCAGTGGGACAGGAGACTCTAACTATGGCTACACCTTC. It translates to CASSGTGDSNYGYTF.